This T cell receptor beta chain is drawn from a study of CD8 T cells in ankylosing spondylitis. TCRdb independently ran MiXCR on the 5' RACE reads; one entry per CDR3 protein. The sample has some 200,000 distinct CDR3 sequences; 15% to 20% are singletons. This clonotype was seen repeatedly, ten times or more. The germline V gene has CDR1 SNHLY and CDR2 FYNNEI. V lost 3 bases and J 1 base, leaving 19 bases between the germline ends. The CDR3 contains 17 residues. Input material: blood, either unsorted or a sorted T cell fraction (not recorded which). This rearrangement joins TRBV2 to TRBJ2-7; TRBD2 might be the D (6 bases). The receptor was derived from a male donor between 5 and 29 years old with ankylosing spondylitis or in good health (not recorded which). CDR3 sequence reads: CASSEDTRGTLSYEQYF. As DNA, the CDR3 is TGTGCCAGCAGTGAGGATACTCGCGGGACCTTATCCTACGAGCAGTACTTC.